This T cell receptor (beta chain) was sequenced for a study of PD-1 blockade in mismatch repair-deficient tumors. Libraries were prepared by immunoSEQ multiplex PCR; TCRdb keeps only in-frame clonotypes and omits some of them. Counted here are 120,000 or so clones, 85% to 90% occurring once; the ten biggest clones make up roughly 12%. CDR1 and CDR2 from the germline V gene are MDHEN and SYDVKM. The ends were cut back, 8 bases at V and 3 bases at J, with 10 bases in the middle. The CDR3 has 13 residues. A few pembrolizumab responders had their TCRs sequenced. The TCR originated in an adult with mismatch repair-deficient cancer. The rearrangement links TRBV28 to TRBJ1-4; perhaps TRBD1 as D (5 bases). The sample was peripheral blood, taken 44 weeks after starting pembrolizumab. Written as DNA, the CDR3 is TGTGCCAGCCGAGACAGATCTAATGAAAAACTGTTTTTT. Protein product: CASRDRSNEKLFF.